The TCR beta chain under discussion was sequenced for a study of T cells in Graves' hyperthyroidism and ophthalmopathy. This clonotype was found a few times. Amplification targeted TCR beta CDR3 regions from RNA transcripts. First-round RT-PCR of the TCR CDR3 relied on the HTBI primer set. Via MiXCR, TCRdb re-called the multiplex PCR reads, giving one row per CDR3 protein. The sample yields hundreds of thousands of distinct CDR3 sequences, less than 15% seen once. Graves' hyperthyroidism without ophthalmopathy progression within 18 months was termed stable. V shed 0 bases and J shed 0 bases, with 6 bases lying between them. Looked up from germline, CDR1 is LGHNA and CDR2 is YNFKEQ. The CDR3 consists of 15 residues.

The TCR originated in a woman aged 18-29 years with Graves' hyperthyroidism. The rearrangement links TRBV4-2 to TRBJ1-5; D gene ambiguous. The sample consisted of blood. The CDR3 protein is CASSQEAYSNQPQHF. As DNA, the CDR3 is TGTGCCAGCAGCCAAGAGGCGTATAGCAATCAGCCCCAGCATTTT.